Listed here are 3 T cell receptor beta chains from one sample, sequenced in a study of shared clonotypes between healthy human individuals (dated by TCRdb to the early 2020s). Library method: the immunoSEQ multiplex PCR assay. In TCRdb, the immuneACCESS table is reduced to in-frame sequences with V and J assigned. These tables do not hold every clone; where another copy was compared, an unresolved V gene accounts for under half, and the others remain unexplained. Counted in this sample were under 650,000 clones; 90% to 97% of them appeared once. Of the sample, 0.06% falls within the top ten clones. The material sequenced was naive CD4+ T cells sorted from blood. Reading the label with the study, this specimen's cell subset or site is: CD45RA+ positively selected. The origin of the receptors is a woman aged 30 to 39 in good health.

This CDR3 is CASSGTSGNNEQFF. CDR3 DNA: TGTGCCAGCAGTGGGACTAGCGGGAACAATGAGCAGTTCTTC. The chain recombines TRBV6-6 with TRBJ2-1, with 13 bases fitting TRBD2. Germline V gene sequence: CDR1 MNHNY, CDR2 SVGAGI (reference sequence). The CDR3 is 14 residues long. The ends lost 5 bases at V and 5 bases at J; junction bases unmatched: 0.

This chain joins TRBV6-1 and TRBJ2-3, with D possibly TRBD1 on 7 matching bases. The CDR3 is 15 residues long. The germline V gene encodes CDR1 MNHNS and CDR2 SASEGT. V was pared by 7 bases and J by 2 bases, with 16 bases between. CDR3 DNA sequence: TGTGCCAGCACACGGCGGGACAGTATCACAGATACGCAGTATTTT. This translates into CASTRRDSITDTQYF.

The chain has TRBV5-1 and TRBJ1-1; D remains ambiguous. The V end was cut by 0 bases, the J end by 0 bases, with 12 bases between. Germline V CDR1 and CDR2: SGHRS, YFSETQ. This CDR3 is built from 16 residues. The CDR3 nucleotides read TGCGCCAGCAGCTTGGAGTCGGCAGGCGTGAACACTGAAGCTTTCTTT. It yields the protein CASSLESAGVNTEAFF.